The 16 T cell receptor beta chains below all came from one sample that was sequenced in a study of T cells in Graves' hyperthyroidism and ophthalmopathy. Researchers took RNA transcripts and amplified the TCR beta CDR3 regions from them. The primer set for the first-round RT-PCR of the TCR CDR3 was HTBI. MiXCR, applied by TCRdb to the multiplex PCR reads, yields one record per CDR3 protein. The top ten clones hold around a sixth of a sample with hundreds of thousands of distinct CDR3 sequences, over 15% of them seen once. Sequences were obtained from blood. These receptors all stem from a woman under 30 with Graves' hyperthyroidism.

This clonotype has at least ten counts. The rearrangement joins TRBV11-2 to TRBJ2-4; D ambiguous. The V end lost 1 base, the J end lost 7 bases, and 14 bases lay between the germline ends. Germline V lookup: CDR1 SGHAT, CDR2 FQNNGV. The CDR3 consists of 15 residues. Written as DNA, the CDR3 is TGTGCCAGCAGCTTAGCCCGTCCAAATCGGAACATTCAGTACTTC. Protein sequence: CASSLARPNRNIQYF.

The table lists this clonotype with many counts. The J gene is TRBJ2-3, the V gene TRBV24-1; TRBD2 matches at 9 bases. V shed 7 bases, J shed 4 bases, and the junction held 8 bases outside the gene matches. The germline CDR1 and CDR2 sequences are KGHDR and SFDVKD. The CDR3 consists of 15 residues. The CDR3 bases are TGTGCCACCAGCGGAGCGGGAGGTCCCGCAGATACGCAGTATTTT. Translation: CATSGAGGPADTQYF.

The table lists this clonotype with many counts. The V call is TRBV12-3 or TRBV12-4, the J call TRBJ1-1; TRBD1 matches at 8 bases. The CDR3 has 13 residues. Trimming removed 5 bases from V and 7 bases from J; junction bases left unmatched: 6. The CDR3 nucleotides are TGTGCCAGCAGTCAACGGACAGGGTTTGAAGCTTTCTTT. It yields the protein CASSQRTGFEAFF.

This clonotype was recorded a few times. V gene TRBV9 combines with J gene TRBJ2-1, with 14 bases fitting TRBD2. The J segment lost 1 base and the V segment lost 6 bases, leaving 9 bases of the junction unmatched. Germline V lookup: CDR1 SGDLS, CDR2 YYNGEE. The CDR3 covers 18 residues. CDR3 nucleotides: TGTGCCAGCAACCCGGGACTAGCGGGAGTAGGGTCCTACAATGAGCAGTTCTTC. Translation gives CASNPGLAGVGSYNEQFF.

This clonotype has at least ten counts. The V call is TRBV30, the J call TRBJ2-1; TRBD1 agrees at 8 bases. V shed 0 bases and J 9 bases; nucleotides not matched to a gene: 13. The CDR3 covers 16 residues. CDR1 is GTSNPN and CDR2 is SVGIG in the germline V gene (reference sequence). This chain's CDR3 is CAWSVYGQGGAGEQFF. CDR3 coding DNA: TGTGCCTGGAGTGTTTACGGACAGGGTGGGGCTGGTGAGCAGTTCTTC.

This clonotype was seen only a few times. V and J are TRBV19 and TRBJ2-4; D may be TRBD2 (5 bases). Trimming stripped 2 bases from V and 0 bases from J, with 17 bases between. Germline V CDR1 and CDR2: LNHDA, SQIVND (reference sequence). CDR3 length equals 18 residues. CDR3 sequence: CASSITSFGAVAKNIQYF. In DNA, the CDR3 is TGTGCCAGTAGTATAACGAGCTTTGGAGCGGTAGCCAAAAACATTCAGTACTTC.

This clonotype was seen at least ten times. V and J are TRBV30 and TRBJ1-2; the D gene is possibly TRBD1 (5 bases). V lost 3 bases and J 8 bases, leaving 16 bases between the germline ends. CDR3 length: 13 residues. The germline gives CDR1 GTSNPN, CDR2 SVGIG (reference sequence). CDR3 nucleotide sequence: TGTGCCTGGAGGGGGGTGGTGGGTTTGGGCTACACCTTC. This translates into CAWRGVVGLGYTF. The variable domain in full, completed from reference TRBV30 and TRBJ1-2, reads SQTIHQWPATLVQPVGSPLSLECTVEGTSNPNLYWYRQAAGRGLQLLFYSVGIGQISSEVPQNLSASRPQDRQFILSSKKLLLSDSGFYLCAWRGVVGLGYTFGSGTRLTVV.

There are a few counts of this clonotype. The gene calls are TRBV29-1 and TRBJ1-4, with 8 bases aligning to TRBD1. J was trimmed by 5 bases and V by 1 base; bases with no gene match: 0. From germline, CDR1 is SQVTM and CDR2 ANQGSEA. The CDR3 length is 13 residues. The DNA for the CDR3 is TGCAGCGTTGAAGGACAGGGGAATGAAAAACTGTTTTTT. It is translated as CSVEGQGNEKLFF. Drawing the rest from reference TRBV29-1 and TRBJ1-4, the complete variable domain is SAVISQKPSRDICQRGTSLTIQCQVDSQVTMMFWYRQQPGQSLTLIATANQGSEATYESGFVIDKFPISRPNLTFSTLTVSNMSPEDSSIYLCSVEGQGNEKLFFGSGTQLSVL.

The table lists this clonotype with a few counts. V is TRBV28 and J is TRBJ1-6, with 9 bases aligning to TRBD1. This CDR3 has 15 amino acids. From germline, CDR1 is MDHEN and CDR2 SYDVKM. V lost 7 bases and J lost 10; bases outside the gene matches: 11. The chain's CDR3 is CASNGPGQGNSPLHF. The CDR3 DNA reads TGTGCCAGCAATGGTCCGGGACAGGGTAACTCACCCCTCCACTTT.

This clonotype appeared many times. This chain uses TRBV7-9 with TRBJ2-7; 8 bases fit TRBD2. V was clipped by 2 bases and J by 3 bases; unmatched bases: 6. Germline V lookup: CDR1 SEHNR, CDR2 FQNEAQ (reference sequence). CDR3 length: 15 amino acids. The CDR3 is CASSLRGGSNYEQYF. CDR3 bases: TGTGCCAGCAGCTTACGCGGGGGGTCCAACTACGAGCAGTACTTC.

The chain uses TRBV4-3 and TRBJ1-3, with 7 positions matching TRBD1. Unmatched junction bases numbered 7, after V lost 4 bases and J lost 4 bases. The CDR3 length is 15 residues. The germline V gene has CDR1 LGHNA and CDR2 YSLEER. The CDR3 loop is CASSPTGPGGNTIYF. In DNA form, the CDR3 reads TGCGCCAGCAGCCCGACAGGGCCGGGAGGAAACACCATATATTTT.

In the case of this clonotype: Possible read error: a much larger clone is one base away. The CDR3 nucleotides are TGTGCCAGCAGCCAAGGGGGAACTAATGAAAAACTGTTTTTT. Translating gives CASSQGGTNEKLFF. V usage is TRBV7-2 and J usage is TRBJ1-4; weak D call: TRBD1 (6 bases). This CDR3 comprises 14 residues. Germline CDR1 SGHTA, CDR2 FQGNSA. V shed 5 bases and J shed 1 base, with 8 bases lying between them.

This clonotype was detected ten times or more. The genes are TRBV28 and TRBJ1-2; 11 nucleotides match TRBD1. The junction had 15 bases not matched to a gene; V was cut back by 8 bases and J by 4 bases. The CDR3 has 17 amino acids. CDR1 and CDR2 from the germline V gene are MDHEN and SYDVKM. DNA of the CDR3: TGTGCCAGCGTCACCCCAGGACAGGGGGCCTTTCGCTATGGCTACACCTTC. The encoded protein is CASVTPGQGAFRYGYTF.

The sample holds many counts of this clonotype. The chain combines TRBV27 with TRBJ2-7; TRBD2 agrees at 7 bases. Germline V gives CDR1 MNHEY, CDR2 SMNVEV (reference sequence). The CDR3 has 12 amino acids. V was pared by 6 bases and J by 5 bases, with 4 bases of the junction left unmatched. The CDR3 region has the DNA TGTGCCAGCAGCTGGGGGGGGGACGAGCAGTACTTC. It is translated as CASSWGGDEQYF.

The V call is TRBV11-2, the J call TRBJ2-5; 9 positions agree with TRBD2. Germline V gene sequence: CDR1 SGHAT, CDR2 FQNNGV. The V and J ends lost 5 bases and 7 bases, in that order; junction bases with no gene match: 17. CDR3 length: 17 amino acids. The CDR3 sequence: CASSLSLGGGAPGTQYF. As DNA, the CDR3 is TGTGCCAGCAGCCTATCCCTGGGCGGGGGGGCCCCAGGGACCCAGTACTTC.

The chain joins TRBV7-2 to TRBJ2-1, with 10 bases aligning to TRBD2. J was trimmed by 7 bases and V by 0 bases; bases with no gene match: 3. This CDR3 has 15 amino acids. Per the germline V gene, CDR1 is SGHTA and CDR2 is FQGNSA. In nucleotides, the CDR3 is TGTGCCAGCAGCTTAGCCGGGACTAGCGTGAATGAGCAGTTCTTC. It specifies CASSLAGTSVNEQFF.